This T cell receptor (beta chain) was identified in a study of T-cell reconstitution after alpha-beta-depleted transplantation in children. Unique molecular identifiers were used to barcode this TCRbeta library. TCRdb passed the PCR reads through MiXCR, listing each CDR3 protein once. The sample records 250,000 to 350,000 distinct CDR3 sequences, 9.5% to 10% being singletons. Only a few counts were recorded for this clonotype. V was trimmed by 7 bases and J by 3 bases, leaving 11 bases between them. CDR3 length: 13 amino acids. The chain is built from TRBV12-3 or TRBV12-4 and TRBJ2-3; D remains ambiguous. The receptor was derived from a human donor who donated a stem cell graft to a child with SCID. The sequencing used PBMCs from the stem cell graft donor, collected from the stem cell graft. The CDR3 region has the DNA TGTGCCAGCACCTTTCAAGGGACAGATACGCAGTATTTT. This translates into CASTFQGTDTQYF.